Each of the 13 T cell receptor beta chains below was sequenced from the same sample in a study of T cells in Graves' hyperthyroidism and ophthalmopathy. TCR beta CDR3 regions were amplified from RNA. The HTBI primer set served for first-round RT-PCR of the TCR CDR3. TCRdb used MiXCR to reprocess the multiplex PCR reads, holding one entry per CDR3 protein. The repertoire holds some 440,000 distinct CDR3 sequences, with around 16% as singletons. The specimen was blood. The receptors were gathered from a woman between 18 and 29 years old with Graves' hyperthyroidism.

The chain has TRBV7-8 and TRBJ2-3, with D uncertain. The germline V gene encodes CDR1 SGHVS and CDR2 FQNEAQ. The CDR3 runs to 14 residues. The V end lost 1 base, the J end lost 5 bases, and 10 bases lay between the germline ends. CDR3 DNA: TGTGCCAGCAGCTTAGAGTATCTTCTAGATACGCAGTATTTT. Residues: CASSLEYLLDTQYF.

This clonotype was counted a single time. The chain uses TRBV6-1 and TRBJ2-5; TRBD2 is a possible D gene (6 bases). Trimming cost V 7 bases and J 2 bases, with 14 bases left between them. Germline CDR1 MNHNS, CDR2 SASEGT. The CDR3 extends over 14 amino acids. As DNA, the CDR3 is TGTGCCAGCACCCTTTTGCGGGGACAAGAGACCCAGTACTTC. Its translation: CASTLLRGQETQYF.

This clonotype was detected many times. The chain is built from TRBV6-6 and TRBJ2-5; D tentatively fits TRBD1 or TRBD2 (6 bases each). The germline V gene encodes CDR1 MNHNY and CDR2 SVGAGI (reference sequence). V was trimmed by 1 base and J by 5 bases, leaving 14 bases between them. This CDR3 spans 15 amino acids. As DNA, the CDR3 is TGTGCCAGCAGTTACTTCGGGGGCGGTAGCGAGACCCAGTACTTC. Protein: CASSYFGGGSETQYF.

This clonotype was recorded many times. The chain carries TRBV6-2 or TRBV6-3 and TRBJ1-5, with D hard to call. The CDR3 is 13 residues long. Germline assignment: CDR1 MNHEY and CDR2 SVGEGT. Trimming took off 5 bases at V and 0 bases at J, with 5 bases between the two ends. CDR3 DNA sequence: TGTGCCAGCAGTCGGGATAGCAATCAGCCCCAGCATTTT. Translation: CASSRDSNQPQHF.

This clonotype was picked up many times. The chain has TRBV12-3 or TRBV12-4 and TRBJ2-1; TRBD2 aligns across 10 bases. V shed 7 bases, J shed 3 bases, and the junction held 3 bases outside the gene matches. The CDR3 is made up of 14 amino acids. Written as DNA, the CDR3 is TGTGCCAGCAACGTAGCGGGAGGCTACAATGAGCAGTTCTTC. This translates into CASNVAGGYNEQFF.

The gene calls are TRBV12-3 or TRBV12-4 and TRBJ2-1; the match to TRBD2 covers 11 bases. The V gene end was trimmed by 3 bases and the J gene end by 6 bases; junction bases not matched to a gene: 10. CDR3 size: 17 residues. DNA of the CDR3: TGTGCCAGCAGTTTTAGGGTTAGCGGGAGGGCCGGCAATGAGCAGTTCTTC. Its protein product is CASSFRVSGRAGNEQFF.

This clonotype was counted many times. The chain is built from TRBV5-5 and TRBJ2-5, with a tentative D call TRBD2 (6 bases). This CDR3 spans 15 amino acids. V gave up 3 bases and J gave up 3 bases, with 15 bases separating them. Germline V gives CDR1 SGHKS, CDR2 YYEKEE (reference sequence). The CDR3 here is CASSYSPWGEETQYF. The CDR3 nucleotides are TGTGCCAGCAGCTACTCCCCCTGGGGGGAAGAGACCCAGTACTTC.

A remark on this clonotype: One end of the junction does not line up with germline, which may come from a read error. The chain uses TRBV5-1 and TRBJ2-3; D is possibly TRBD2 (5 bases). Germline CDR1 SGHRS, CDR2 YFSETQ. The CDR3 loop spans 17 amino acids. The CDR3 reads CASSLGLYWASTDTRYF. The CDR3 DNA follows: TGCGCCAGCAGCTTAGGACTCTATTGGGCGAGCACAGATACGCGGTATTTT.

As DNA, the CDR3 is TGCAGTGTCCTCCAGGGGACAGGGGGCGCGAAATCTGAAGCTTTCTTT. Translated, it gives CSVLQGTGGAKSEAFF. The chain carries TRBV20-1 and TRBJ1-1; 12 nucleotides match TRBD1. Germline lookup yields CDR1 DFQATT and CDR2 SNEGSKA (reference sequence). V shed 7 bases, J shed 6 bases, and the junction held 15 bases outside the gene matches. This CDR3 region has 16 residues.

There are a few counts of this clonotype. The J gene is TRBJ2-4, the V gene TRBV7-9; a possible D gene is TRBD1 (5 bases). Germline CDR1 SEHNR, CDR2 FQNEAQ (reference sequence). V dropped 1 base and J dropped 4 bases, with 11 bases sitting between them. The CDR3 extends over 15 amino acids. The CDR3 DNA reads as TGTGCCAGCAGCTTAGTTTCAGGGAAGAAAAACATTCAGTACTTC. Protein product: CASSLVSGKKNIQYF. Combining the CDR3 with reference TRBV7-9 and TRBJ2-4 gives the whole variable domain DTGVSQNPRHKITKRGQNVTFRCDPISEHNRLYWYRQTLGQGPEFLTYFQNEAQLEKSRLLSDRFSAERPKGSFSTLEIQRTEQGDSAMYLCASSLVSGKKNIQYFGAGTRLSVL.

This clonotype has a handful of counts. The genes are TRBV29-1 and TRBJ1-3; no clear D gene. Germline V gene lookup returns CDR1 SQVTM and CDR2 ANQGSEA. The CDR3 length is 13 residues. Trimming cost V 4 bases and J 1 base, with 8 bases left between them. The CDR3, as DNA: TGCAGCGTTGGTTCCGGATCTGGAAACACCATATATTTT. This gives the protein CSVGSGSGNTIYF.

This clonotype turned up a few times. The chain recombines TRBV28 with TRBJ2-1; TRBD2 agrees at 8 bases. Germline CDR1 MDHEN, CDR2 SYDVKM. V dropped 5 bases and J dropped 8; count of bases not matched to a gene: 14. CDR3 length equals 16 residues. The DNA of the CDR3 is TGTGCCAGCAGTCGGGGGACTAGTTCTGGGGACCATGAGCAGTTCTTC. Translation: CASSRGTSSGDHEQFF.

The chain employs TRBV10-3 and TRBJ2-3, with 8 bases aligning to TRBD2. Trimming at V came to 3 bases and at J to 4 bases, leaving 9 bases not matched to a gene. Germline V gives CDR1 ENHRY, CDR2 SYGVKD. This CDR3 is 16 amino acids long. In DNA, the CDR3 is TGTGCCATCAGTGAAGTATCTAACGGGGGGGCAGATACGCAGTATTTT. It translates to CAISEVSNGGADTQYF.